This entry lists 3 T cell receptor beta chains sequenced from one sample in a study of T cells in Graves' hyperthyroidism and ophthalmopathy. Regions amplified from RNA transcripts were the TCR beta CDR3 regions. Using the HTBI primer set, a first-round RT-PCR was run on the TCR CDR3. TCRdb redid the calling of the multiplex PCR reads with MiXCR, one entry per CDR3 protein. The sample gives 500,000 to 550,000 distinct CDR3 sequences, 15% to 20% of which show up once; over 45% is in the top ten. The source material was blood. All receptors derive from a man aged 35-49 years with Graves' ophthalmopathy.

V and J are TRBV27 and TRBJ2-1; 9 bases match TRBD2. The CDR3 runs 16 residues. The germline gives CDR1 MNHEY, CDR2 SMNVEV (reference sequence). Trimming cost V 5 bases and J 8 bases; bases outside gene matches: 13. The DNA of the CDR3 is TGTGCCAGCAGTACCATAGGTAGCGGGAGAGGGCATGAGCAGTTCTTC. Its protein is CASSTIGSGRGHEQFF.

CDR3 in amino acids: CASSLGQGAEGNIQYF. In DNA, the CDR3 is TGTGCCAGCAGCTTAGGGCAAGGGGCTGAAGGAAACATTCAGTACTTC. V usage is TRBV13 and J usage is TRBJ2-4; possible D gene TRBD1, 5 bases. The germline V gene encodes CDR1 PRHDT and CDR2 FYEKMQ (reference sequence). The V end lost 0 bases, the J end lost 6 bases, and 15 bases lay between the germline ends. The CDR3 is made up of 16 amino acids.

The chain is built from TRBV7-9 and TRBJ1-2; the D is unclear. Trimming took 0 bases from V and 3 from J, leaving 8 bases between them. The CDR3 runs to 14 residues. Germline V gives CDR1 SEHNR, CDR2 FQNEAQ (reference sequence). This CDR3 reads CASSLASSDYGYTF. The CDR3 DNA follows: TGTGCCAGCAGCTTAGCTTCTTCCGACTATGGCTACACCTTC.